The 5 T cell receptor beta chains in this list originate from one sample, sequenced in a study of PD-1 blockade in classical Hodgkin lymphoma. Some clones are missing from TCRdb's copy, which holds only in-frame ones; the method was immunoSEQ multiplex PCR. The data contain tens of thousands of clones, about nine tenths of them singletons. Time point meaning: cycle 4 day 1 (C4D1), after five to seven weeks of nivolumab. Relapses following autologous stem cell transplantation were seen in all patients, with brentuximab vedotin exposure varying. Sequencing used peripheral blood mononuclear cells (PBMCs), obtained before the fourth cycle of nivolumab. These receptors were collected from a human donor with classical Hodgkin lymphoma.

V usage is TRBV10-3 and J usage is TRBJ1-1; maybe TRBD1 (5 bases). Germline V lookup: CDR1 ENHRY, CDR2 SYGVKD. Between the trimmed V and J ends, which lost 7 bases and 1 base, there was a span of 13 bases. This CDR3 is built from 14 residues. CDR3 sequence (DNA): TGTGCCATCAACCTCGACAGATCGAACACTGAAGCTTTCTTT. This codes for CAINLDRSNTEAFF.

Points on this clone: A read error may account for a junction end that differs from germline. The chain has TRBV7-9 and TRBJ1-6; D is perhaps TRBD1 (5 bases). The CDR3 is 15 residues long. The germline gives CDR1 SEHNR, CDR2 FQNEAQ (reference sequence). This chain's CDR3 is CASSFLDTYNSPLHF. Here the CDR3 DNA reads TGTGCCAGCAGCTTTCTGGACACCTACAATTCACCCCTCCACTTT. The full variable domain, completed using reference TRBV7-9 and TRBJ1-6, is DTGVSQNPRHKITKRGQNVTFRCDPISEHNRLYWYRQTLGQGPEFLTYFQNEAQLEKSRLLSDRFSAERPKGSFSTLEIQRTEQGDSAMYLCASSFLDTYNSPLHFGNGTRLTVT.

The rearrangement joins TRBV4-2 to TRBJ2-1; D might be TRBD2 (6 bases). Germline loops: CDR1 LGHNA, CDR2 YNFKEQ. The CDR3 sequence is 16 residues long. Trimming cost V 0 bases and J 13 bases, with 22 bases left between them. This CDR3 reads CASSQDREALIRSQFF. Here the CDR3 DNA reads TGTGCCAGCAGCCAAGACAGGGAGGCCTTAATTAGGAGTCAGTTCTTC.

The V gene is TRBV5-1, the J gene TRBJ1-5, with TRBD1 matching over 8 bases. Germline V gives CDR1 SGHRS, CDR2 YFSETQ. V shed 3 bases, J shed 6 bases, and the junction held 5 bases outside the gene matches. The CDR3 length is 14 residues. The CDR3: CASSWTGQGQPQHF. For the CDR3, the DNA is TGCGCCAGCAGCTGGACAGGGCAGGGTCAGCCCCAGCATTTT. Drawing the rest from reference TRBV5-1 and TRBJ1-5, the complete variable domain is KAGVTQTPRYLIKTRGQQVTLSCSPISGHRSVSWYQQTPGQGLQFLFEYFSETQRNKGNFPGRFSGRQFSNSRSEMNVSTLELGDSALYLCASSWTGQGQPQHFGDGTRLSIL.

The V call is TRBV4-2, the J call TRBJ2-1; TRBD2 matches 9 bases. The CDR3 covers 16 residues. Germline CDR1 reads LGHNA; CDR2 reads YNFKEQ. V was clipped by 0 bases and J by 4 bases; unmatched bases: 4. The CDR3, as DNA: TGTGCCAGCAGCCAAGATGGAGCGGGGGGTTACAATGAGCAGTTCTTC. Protein: CASSQDGAGGYNEQFF.